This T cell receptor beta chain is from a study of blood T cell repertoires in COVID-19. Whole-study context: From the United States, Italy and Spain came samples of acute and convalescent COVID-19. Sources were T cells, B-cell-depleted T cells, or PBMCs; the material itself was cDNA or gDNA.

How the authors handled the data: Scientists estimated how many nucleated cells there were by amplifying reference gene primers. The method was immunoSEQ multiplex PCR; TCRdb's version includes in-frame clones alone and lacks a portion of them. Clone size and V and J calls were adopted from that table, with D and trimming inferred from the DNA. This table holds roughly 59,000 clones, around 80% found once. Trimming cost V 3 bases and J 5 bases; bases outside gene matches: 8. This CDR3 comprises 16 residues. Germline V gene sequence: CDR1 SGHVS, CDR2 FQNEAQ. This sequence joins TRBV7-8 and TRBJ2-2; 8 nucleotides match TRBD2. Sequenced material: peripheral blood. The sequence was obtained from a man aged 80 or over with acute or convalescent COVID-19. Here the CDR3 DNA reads TGTGCCAGCAGCTTTCGCGGGACTAGGGGTACCGGGGAGCTGTTTTTT. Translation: CASSFRGTRGTGELFF.